This T cell receptor (beta chain) was documented in a study of blood T cells in healthy people across ages. The sample holds many counts of this clonotype. Antigen unknown. Study outcomes and limitations: Underestimates were what the diversity estimates from one million T cells were considered to be.

Next came a second PCR, run for about 6 to 11 cycles, which used a sample-barcoded 5' primer along with a J-beta primer mix. TCRdb re-called the 5' RACE reads through MiXCR, storing one row per CDR3 protein. The repertoire has approximately 900,000 distinct CDR3 sequences, around 49% of them found once; the top ten carry roughly 13%. The CDR3 is made up of 15 amino acids. The specimen was blood. This clonotype originated in a young man in good health. This chain connects TRBV21-1 to TRBJ2-4; the D segment call TRBD1 is taken from the table without a DNA check. TRBV21-1 represents a pseudogene. The CDR3 coding sequence is TGTGCCAGCAGCAAACCCCCAGTGACCAAAAACATTCAGTACTTC. Translating gives CASSKPPVTKNIQYF.